Listed below are T cell receptor beta chains from one sample, sequenced in a study of shared clonotypes between healthy human individuals. Clones were sequenced by immunoSEQ multiplex PCR, and TCRdb holds only the in-frame ones, with some missing. The data hold about 820,000 clones, with 85% to 95% observed a single time. The specimen sequenced was naive CD8+ T cells sorted from blood. The receptors originated from a man aged 25 to 40 in good health. Each CDR3 is given with its conserved first and last residue. The D gene is left open where the match is weak. Clone size, where shown, is once, few, many, or a class for clones that have expanded.

CDR3aa | CDR3nt | v_gene | d_gene | abundance | j_gene
CASGYTQYF | TGTGCCAGCGGATATACGCAGTATTTT | TRBV27 | - | - | TRBJ2-3
CASSGGRLHGELFF | TGTGCCTCAAGTGGGGGGAGGCTGCACGGGGAGCTGTTTTTT | TRBV10-3 | - | - | TRBJ2-2
CASSRWTSGRANEQFF | TGTGCCAGCAGCCGGTGGACTAGCGGGAGGGCGAATGAGCAGTTCTTC | TRBV5-5 | TRBD2 | - | TRBJ2-1
CAINPGGRAPDGELFF | TGTGCCATCAATCCCGGCGGGAGGGCCCCCGACGGGGAGCTGTTTTTT | TRBV10-3 | TRBD2 | - | TRBJ2-2
CASSVGAGGGVTGELFF | TGTGCCAGCAGCGTAGGCGCTGGGGGAGGAGTCACCGGGGAGCTGTTTTTT | TRBV9 | - | once | TRBJ2-2
CASSPLRTLADSYEQYF | TGTGCCAGCAGTCCCCTCAGAACCCTAGCGGACTCCTACGAGCAGTACTTC | TRBV28 | TRBD2 | few | TRBJ2-7
CASSFTPTYEQYF | TGTGCCAGTAGTTTTACACCGACCTACGAGCAGTACTTC | TRBV19 | - | - | TRBJ2-7
CASSSRDSNTDTQYF | TGTGCCAGTAGTTCCCGGGACAGTAACACAGATACGCAGTATTTT | TRBV19 | TRBD1 | once | TRBJ2-3
CSVANWISGAGDAGELFF | TGCAGCGTTGCGAATTGGATAAGCGGAGCCGGAGACGCCGGGGAGCTGTTTTTT | TRBV29-1 | - | - | TRBJ2-2
CASSLSGTTYNEQFF | TGTGCCAGCAGTTTATCCGGGACTACCTACAATGAGCAGTTCTTC | TRBV27 | TRBD2 | - | TRBJ2-1
CASSSSQGAKNIQYF | TGTGCCAGCAGCTCCTCCCAGGGAGCCAAAAACATTCAGTACTTC | TRBV7-9 | - | - | TRBJ2-4
CASSQGLESGATYEQYF | TGCGCCAGCAGCCAAGGTCTCGAGAGCGGGGCCACCTACGAGCAGTACTTC | TRBV4-3 | TRBD2 | - | TRBJ2-7
CASSRSGLAGYEQYF | TGTGCCAGCAGCAGATCGGGACTAGCGGGCTACGAGCAGTACTTC | TRBV7-9 | TRBD2 | - | TRBJ2-7
CASTDSGRGGETQYF | TGTGCCAGCACCGACAGCGGGAGGGGAGGAGAGACCCAGTACTTC | TRBV27 | TRBD2 | - | TRBJ2-5
CASSGGAGETQYF | TGTGCCAGCAGTGGGGGCGCGGGTGAGACCCAGTACTTC | TRBV7-9 | - | - | TRBJ2-5
CASSVSGTSYNEQFF | TGTGCCAGCAGCGTTAGCGGGACCTCCTACAATGAGCAGTTCTTC | TRBV9 | TRBD2 | - | TRBJ2-1
CASSERTGELFF | TGTGCCAGCAGTGAACGTACCGGGGAGCTGTTTTTT | TRBV9 | - | - | TRBJ2-2
CASSYEASGSYEQYF | TGTGCCAGCAGTTATGAGGCTAGCGGGAGTTACGAGCAGTACTTC | TRBV6-5 | TRBD2 | - | TRBJ2-7
CASSSSASGLNEQFF | TGTGCTAGCAGCTCTTCAGCTAGCGGGCTCAATGAGCAGTTCTTC | TRBV7-7 | TRBD2 | - | TRBJ2-1
CSVNSGRGLEQYF | TGCAGCGTCAATAGCGGGAGGGGGCTCGAGCAGTACTTC | TRBV29-1 | TRBD2 | - | TRBJ2-7
CASGLDRGEQYF | TGTGCCAGCGGATTAGACAGGGGCGAGCAGTACTTC | TRBV25-1 | TRBD1 | - | TRBJ2-7
CASSLAVASGGQETQYF | TGCGCCAGCAGCTTGGCCGTGGCTAGCGGGGGCCAAGAGACCCAGTACTTC | TRBV5-1 | TRBD2 | - | TRBJ2-5
CASSFRQSRGEQYF | TGTGCCAGCAGCTTCCGGCAGTCTCGAGGCGAGCAGTACTTC | TRBV7-6 | - | - | TRBJ2-7
CASSPQEAGLGELFF | TGCGCCAGCAGCCCCCAGGAGGCCGGTCTAGGGGAGCTGTTTTTT | TRBV5-1 | - | - | TRBJ2-2
CASSLEASGSTDTQYF | TGTGCCAGCAGCTTAGAGGCTAGCGGTAGCACAGATACGCAGTATTTT | TRBV7-2 | TRBD2 | - | TRBJ2-3
CAWTGSNTEAFF | TGTGCCTGGACAGGGAGCAACACTGAAGCTTTCTTT | TRBV30 | - | few | TRBJ1-1
CAWSVPGFDQETQYF | TGTGCCTGGAGTGTACCAGGTTTTGACCAAGAGACCCAGTACTTC | TRBV30 | - | - | TRBJ2-5
CASSSPLEAFF | TGTGCCAGCAGTTCGCCACTTGAAGCTTTCTTT | TRBV6-6 | - | - | TRBJ1-1
CASSLGTASTDTQYF | TGTGCCAGCAGCTTAGGGACTGCTAGCACAGATACGCAGTATTTT | TRBV11-2 | - | - | TRBJ2-3
CASRSGVREQYF | TGTGCCAGCCGCTCGGGGGTCCGCGAGCAGTACTTC | TRBV11-2 | - | - | TRBJ2-7
CASSPPLSGRALDTQYF | TGTGCCAGCAGCCCCCCTCTTAGCGGGAGGGCCCTAGATACGCAGTATTTT | TRBV7-9 | TRBD2 | - | TRBJ2-3
CASSPLGTGSTGELFF | TGTGCCAGCTCACCACTTGGGACAGGGAGCACCGGGGAGCTGTTTTTT | TRBV18 | TRBD1 | - | TRBJ2-2
CASRGLAGEQYF | TGTGCCAGCAGGGGACTAGCAGGCGAGCAGTACTTC | TRBV9 | TRBD2 | - | TRBJ2-7
CASSLGIRESIDTQYF | TGTGCCAGCAGCTTAGGAATCCGGGAGTCGATAGATACGCAGTATTTT | TRBV13 | - | - | TRBJ2-3
CASSLRPLGRFQETQYF | TGTGCCAGCAGCTTGCGTCCTTTGGGGCGTTTCCAAGAGACCCAGTACTTC | TRBV7-9 | - | - | TRBJ2-5
CSVEGTPQTSGANVLTF | TGCAGCGTTGAAGGGACACCGCAGACGTCTGGGGCCAACGTCCTGACTTTC | TRBV29-1 | - | - | TRBJ2-6
CASSVTGRGSYEQYF | TGTGCCAGTAGTGTCACGGGTAGGGGTAGCTACGAGCAGTACTTC | TRBV19 | - | once | TRBJ2-7
CASSQLAGVRTDTQYF | TGTGCCAGCAGCCAGCTAGCGGGAGTTCGCACAGATACGCAGTATTTT | TRBV7-6 | TRBD2 | - | TRBJ2-3
CSVEDPGDAVTYEQYF | TGCAGCGTTGAAGACCCCGGGGACGCTGTCACCTACGAGCAGTACTTC | TRBV29-1 | - | - | TRBJ2-7
CASSTLAGVSNEQFF | TGTGCCAGTAGTACGTTAGCGGGAGTTTCAAATGAGCAGTTCTTC | TRBV19 | TRBD2 | - | TRBJ2-1
CAIGGGGDRGLREQYF | TGTGCCATTGGGGGTGGTGGTGACAGGGGCCTCCGTGAGCAGTACTTC | TRBV10-3 | TRBD1 | once | TRBJ2-7
CSTGTSGSYEQYF | TGCAGCACCGGGACTAGCGGTTCCTACGAGCAGTACTTC | TRBV29-1 | TRBD2 | - | TRBJ2-7
CASSQVGITYEQYF | TGTGCCAGCAGCCAAGTCGGGATTACCTACGAGCAGTACTTC | TRBV14 | - | - | TRBJ2-7
CASSLGPVGITDTQYF | TGTGCCAGCAGCTTGGGACCGGTCGGGATCACAGATACGCAGTATTTT | TRBV7-8 | - | - | TRBJ2-3
CASRGGTGQLFF | TGTGCCAGCCGGGGAGGGACAGGGCAGCTGTTTTTT | TRBV7-7 | TRBD1 | once | TRBJ2-2
CASSERQGYGYTF | TGTGCCAGCAGCGAACGACAGGGGTATGGCTACACCTTC | TRBV9 | TRBD1 | - | TRBJ1-2
CAISESTTGAAFF | TGTGCCATCAGTGAGTCTACCACAGGGGCAGCTTTCTTT | TRBV10-3 | TRBD1 | - | TRBJ1-1
CASSEDRAASNTGELFF | TGTGCCAGCAGTGAGGACCGGGCGGCCTCGAACACCGGGGAGCTGTTTTTT | TRBV2 | - | - | TRBJ2-2
CASRLGTEAFF | TGCGCCAGCAGATTGGGCACTGAAGCTTTCTTT | TRBV10-2 | - | - | TRBJ1-1
CASSSRLAGGPGDTQYF | TGTGCCAGCAGTTCTAGACTAGCGGGAGGGCCAGGAGATACGCAGTATTTT | TRBV28 | TRBD2 | - | TRBJ2-3
CASSFRDTLYNEQFF | TGTGCCAGCAGCTTCCGAGACACCCTTTACAATGAGCAGTTCTTC | TRBV9 | - | - | TRBJ2-1
CASSQVKGTDTQYF | TGCGCCAGCAGCCAAGTGAAGGGCACAGATACGCAGTATTTT | TRBV4-1 | - | - | TRBJ2-3
CASSEGDGSYEQYF | TGTGCCAGCAGTGAAGGAGACGGCTCCTACGAGCAGTACTTC | TRBV6-4 | - | - | TRBJ2-7
CSAEKSGELFF | TGCAGCGCCGAAAAGAGCGGGGAGCTGTTTTTT | TRBV29-1 | - | - | TRBJ2-2
CATLGLRDRGLDTQYF | TGTGCCACTTTGGGACTCCGGGACAGGGGGCTGGATACGCAGTATTTT | TRBV10-3 | TRBD1 | - | TRBJ2-3
CASSSFIGDEQFF | TGTGCCAGCAGTTCCTTCATAGGTGATGAGCAGTTCTTC | TRBV28 | - | - | TRBJ2-1
CASSVLGDLSGANVLTF | TGTGCCAGCAGTGTCCTGGGGGACCTCTCTGGGGCCAACGTCCTGACTTTC | TRBV28 | - | - | TRBJ2-6
CASSAAGTGGSWEQFF | TGTGCCAGCAGTGCCGCCGGGACAGGGGGGTCATGGGAGCAGTTCTTC | TRBV6-1 | TRBD1 | once | TRBJ2-1
CASSFEGPLLYNEQFF | TGTGCCAGCAGTTTCGAGGGACCCCTACTATACAATGAGCAGTTCTTC | TRBV6-6 | - | - | TRBJ2-1
CASSLAWDGNQETQYF | TGTGCCAGCAGCTTAGCGTGGGATGGTAACCAAGAGACCCAGTACTTC | TRBV7-9 | - | - | TRBJ2-5